This entry features one T cell receptor (beta chain) sequence. Antigen specificity is unknown. With about 9 days of culture completed, CD4+ T cells were isolated. As their vaccination, participants received two doses of either BNT162b2 or mRNA-1273. Half the medium was replaced with IL-2 medium on days 3 and 7. Repertoires were generated with immunoSEQ multiplex PCR, while TCRdb's copy carries only in-frame clones and drops some. The sample has around 50,000 clones, roughly two thirds seen once. The sample belongs to a study of vaccination effects on CD4 cells after COVID-19. Overall study context: Median timing of post-vaccine samples was 72 days after the second dose. Researchers reported culturing 1.5 million to 2 million PBMC in each well, adding about 9.5 IU/ml IL-2 and about 10 ug/ml peptides.

This CDR3 is 12 amino acids long. The germline gives CDR1 SGHVS, CDR2 FNYEAQ. V lost 1 base to trimming and J lost 7 bases, with 4 bases between them. The J gene is TRBJ2-2, the V gene TRBV7-6; D is undetermined. The sample here was CD4+ T cells from PBMCs cultured without peptide, taken after COVID-19 vaccination. The clonotype comes from a human donor who received a COVID-19 vaccine. The CDR3 nucleotides read TGTGCCAGCAGCTTAGTCGGCGGGGAGCTGTTTTTT. Protein sequence: CASSLVGGELFF. The full variable domain, its missing parts supplied by reference TRBV7-6 and TRBJ2-2, is GAGVSQSPRYKVTKRGQDVALRCDPISGHVSLYWYRQALGQGPEFLTYFNYEAQQDKSGLPNDRFSAERPEGSISTLTIQRTEQRDSAMYRCASSLVGGELFFGEGSRLTVL.